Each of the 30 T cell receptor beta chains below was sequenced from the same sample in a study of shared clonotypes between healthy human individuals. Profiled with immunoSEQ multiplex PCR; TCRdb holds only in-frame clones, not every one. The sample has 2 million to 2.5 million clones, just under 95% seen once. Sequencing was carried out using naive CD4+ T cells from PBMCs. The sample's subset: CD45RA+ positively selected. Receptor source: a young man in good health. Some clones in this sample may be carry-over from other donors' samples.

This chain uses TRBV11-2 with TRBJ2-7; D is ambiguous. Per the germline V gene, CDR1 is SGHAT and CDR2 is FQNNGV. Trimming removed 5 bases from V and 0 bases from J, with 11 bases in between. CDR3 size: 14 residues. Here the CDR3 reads CASSTSPFSYEQYF. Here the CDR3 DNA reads TGTGCCAGCAGCACCAGTCCCTTCTCCTACGAGCAGTACTTC. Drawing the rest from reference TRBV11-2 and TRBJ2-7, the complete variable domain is EAGVAQSPRYKIIEKRQSVAFWCNPISGHATLYWYQQILGQGPKLLIQFQNNGVVDDSQLPKDRFSAERLKGVDSTLKIQPAKLEDSAVYLCASSTSPFSYEQYFGPGTRLTVT.

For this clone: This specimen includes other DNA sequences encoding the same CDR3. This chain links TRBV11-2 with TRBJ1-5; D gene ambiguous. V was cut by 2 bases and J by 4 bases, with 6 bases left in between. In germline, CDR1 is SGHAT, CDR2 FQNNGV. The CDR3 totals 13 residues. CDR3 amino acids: CASSLYSNQPQHF. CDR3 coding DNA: TGTGCCAGCAGCTTATACAGTAATCAGCCCCAGCATTTT.

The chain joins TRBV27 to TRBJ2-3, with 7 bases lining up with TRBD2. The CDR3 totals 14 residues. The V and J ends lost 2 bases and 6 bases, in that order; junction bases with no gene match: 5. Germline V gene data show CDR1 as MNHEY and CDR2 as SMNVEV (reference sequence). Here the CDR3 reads CASSLTPGGDTQYF. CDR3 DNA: TGTGCCAGCAGTTTAACCCCCGGGGGGGATACGCAGTATTTT.

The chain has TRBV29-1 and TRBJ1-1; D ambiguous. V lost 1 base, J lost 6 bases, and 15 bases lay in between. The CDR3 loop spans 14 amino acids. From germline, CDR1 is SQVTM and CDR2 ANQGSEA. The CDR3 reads CSVEGKAYLPEAFF. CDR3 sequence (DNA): TGCAGCGTTGAAGGGAAGGCCTACTTGCCTGAAGCTTTCTTT. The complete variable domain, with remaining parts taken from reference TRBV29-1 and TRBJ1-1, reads SAVISQKPSRDICQRGTSLTIQCQVDSQVTMMFWYRQQPGQSLTLIATANQGSEATYESGFVIDKFPISRPNLTFSTLTVSNMSPEDSSIYLCSVEGKAYLPEAFFGQGTRLTVV.

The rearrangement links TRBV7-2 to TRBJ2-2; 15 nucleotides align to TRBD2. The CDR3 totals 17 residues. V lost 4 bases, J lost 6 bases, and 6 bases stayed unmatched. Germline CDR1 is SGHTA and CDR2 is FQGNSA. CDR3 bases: TGTGCCAGCAGCTCAAGGACTAGCGGGAGGGCCCCCGGGGAGCTGTTTTTT. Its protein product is CASSSRTSGRAPGELFF.

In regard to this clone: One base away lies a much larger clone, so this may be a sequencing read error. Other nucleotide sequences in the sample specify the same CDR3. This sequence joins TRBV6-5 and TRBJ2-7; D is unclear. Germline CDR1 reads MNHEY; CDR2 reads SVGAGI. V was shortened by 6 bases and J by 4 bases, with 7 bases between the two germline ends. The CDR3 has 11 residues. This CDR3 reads CASSSTYEQYF. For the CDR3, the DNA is TGTGCCAGCAGCTCAACTTACGAGCAGTACTTC.

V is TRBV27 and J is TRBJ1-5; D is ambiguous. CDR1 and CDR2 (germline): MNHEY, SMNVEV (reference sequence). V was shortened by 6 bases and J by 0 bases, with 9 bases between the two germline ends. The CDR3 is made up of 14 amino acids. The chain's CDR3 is CASRQDVSNQPQHF. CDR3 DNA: TGTGCCAGCAGGCAGGACGTTAGCAATCAGCCCCAGCATTTT.

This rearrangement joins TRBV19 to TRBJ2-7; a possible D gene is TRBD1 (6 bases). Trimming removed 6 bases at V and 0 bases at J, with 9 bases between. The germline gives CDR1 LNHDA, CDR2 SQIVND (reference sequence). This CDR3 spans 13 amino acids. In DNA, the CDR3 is TGTGCCAGTAGAAGGGGGTCCTCCTACGAGCAGTACTTC. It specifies CASRRGSSYEQYF.

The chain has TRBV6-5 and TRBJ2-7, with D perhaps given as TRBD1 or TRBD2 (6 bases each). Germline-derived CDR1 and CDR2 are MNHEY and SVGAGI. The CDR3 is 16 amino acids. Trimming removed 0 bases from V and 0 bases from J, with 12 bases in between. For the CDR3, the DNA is TGTGCCAGCAGTTACTCGAGAGGGGGGTCCTCCTACGAGCAGTACTTC. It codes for CASSYSRGGSSYEQYF.

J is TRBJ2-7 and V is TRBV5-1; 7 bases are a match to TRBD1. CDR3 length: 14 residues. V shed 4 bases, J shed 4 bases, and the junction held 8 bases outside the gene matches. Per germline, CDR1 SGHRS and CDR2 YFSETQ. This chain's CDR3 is CASSLGTDVYEQYF. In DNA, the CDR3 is TGCGCCAGCAGCCTCGGGACAGACGTTTACGAGCAGTACTTC.

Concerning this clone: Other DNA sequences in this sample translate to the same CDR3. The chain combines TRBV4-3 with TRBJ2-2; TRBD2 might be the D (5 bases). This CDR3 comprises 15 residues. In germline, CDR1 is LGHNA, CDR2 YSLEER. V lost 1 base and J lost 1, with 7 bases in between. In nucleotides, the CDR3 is TGCGCCAGCAGCCAAGGTGGAGGGAACACCGGGGAGCTGTTTTTT. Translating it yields CASSQGGGNTGELFF.

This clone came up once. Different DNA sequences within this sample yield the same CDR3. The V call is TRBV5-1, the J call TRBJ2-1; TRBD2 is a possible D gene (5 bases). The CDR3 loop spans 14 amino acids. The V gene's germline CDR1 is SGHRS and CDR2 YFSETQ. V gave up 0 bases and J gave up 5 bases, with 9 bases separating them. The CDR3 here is CASSLGLSNNEQFF. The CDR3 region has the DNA TGCGCCAGCAGCTTGGGACTATCTAACAATGAGCAGTTCTTC.

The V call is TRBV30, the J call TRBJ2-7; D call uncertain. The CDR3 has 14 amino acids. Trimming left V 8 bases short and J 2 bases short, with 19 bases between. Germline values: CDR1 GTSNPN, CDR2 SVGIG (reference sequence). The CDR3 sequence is CASQSLTAAYEQYF. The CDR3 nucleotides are TGTGCCAGCCAAAGCCTCACGGCGGCCTACGAGCAGTACTTC.

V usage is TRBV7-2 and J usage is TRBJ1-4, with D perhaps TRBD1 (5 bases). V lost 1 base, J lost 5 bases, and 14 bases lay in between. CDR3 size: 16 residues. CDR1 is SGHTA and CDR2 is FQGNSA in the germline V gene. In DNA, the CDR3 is TGTGCCAGCAGCTTAGGAGTGGCAGGGATAAATGAAAAACTGTTTTTT. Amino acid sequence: CASSLGVAGINEKLFF.

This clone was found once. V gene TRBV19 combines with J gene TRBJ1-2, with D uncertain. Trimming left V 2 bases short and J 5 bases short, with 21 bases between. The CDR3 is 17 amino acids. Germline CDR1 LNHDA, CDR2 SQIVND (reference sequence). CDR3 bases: TGTGCCAGTAGTATAAGATCCGCGGCTCAGCCTCCTTATGGCTACACCTTC. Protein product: CASSIRSAAQPPYGYTF.

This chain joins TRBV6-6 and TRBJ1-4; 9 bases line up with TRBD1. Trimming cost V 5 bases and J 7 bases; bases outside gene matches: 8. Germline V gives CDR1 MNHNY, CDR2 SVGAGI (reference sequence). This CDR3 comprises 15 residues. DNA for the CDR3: TGTGCCAGCAGTCAAGGGGGGACAGGGATTGAAAAACTGTTTTTT. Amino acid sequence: CASSQGGTGIEKLFF.

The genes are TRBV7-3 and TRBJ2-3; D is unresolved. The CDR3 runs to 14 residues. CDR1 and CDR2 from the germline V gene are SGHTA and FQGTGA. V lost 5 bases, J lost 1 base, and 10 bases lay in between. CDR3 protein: CASSESQGTDTQYF. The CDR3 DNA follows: TGTGCCAGCAGCGAGTCGCAGGGCACAGATACGCAGTATTTT.

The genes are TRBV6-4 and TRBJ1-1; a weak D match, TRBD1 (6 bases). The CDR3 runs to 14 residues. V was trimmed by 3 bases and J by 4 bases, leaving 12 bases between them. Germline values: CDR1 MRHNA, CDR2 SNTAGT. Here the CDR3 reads CASSEEQGVTEAFF. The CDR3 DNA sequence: TGTGCCAGCAGTGAAGAACAGGGAGTCACTGAAGCTTTCTTT.

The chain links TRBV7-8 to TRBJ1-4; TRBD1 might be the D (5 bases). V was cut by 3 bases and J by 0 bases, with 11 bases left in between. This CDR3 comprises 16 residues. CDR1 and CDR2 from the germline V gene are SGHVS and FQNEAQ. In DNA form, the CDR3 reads TGTGCCAGCAGCTTGTACAGGTTTGCAACTAATGAAAAACTGTTTTTT. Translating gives CASSLYRFATNEKLFF.

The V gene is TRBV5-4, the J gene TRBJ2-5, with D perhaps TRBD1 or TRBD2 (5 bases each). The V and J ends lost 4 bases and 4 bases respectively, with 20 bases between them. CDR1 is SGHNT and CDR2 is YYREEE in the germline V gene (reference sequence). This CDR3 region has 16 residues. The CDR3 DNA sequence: TGTGCCAGCAGCCGGGGCCGGGAAAGGATCCGAGAGACCCAGTACTTC. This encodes CASSRGRERIRETQYF.

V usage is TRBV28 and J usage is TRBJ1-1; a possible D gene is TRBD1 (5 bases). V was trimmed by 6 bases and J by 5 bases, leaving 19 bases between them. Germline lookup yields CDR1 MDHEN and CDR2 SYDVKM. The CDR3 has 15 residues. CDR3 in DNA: TGTGCCAGCAGCTCCCCGGGGGGGATAAAGACTGAAGCTTTCTTT. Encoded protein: CASSSPGGIKTEAFF.

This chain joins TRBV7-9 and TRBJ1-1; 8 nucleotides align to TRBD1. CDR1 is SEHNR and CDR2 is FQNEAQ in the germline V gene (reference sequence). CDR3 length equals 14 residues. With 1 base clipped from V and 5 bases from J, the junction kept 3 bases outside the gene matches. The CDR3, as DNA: TGTGCCAGCAGCTTAGGGACAGGGAGAACTGAAGCTTTCTTT. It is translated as CASSLGTGRTEAFF.

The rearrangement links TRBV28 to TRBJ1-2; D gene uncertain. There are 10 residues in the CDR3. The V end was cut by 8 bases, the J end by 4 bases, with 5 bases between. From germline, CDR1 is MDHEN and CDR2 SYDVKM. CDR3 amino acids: CASRRYGYTF. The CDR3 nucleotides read TGTGCCAGCCGGCGCTATGGCTACACCTTC.

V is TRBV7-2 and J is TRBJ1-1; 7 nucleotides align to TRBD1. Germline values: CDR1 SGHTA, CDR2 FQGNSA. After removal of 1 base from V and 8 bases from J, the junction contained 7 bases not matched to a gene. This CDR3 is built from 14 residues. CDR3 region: CASSLGTGTEEAFF. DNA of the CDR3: TGTGCCAGCAGCTTAGGGACCGGGACAGAAGAAGCTTTCTTT.

The chain's CDR3 is CASSLPDSGNTIYF. CDR3 sequence (DNA): TGCGCCAGCAGCTTGCCAGACTCTGGAAACACCATATATTTT. This chain links TRBV5-1 with TRBJ1-3; D is undetermined. Deletions cut 1 base from V and 0 bases from J, with 5 bases between. CDR3 size: 14 residues. The germline CDR1 and CDR2 sequences are SGHRS and YFSETQ.

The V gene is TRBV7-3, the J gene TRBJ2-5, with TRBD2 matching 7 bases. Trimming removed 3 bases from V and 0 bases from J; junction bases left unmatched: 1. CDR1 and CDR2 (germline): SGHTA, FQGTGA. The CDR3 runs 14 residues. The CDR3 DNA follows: TGTGCCAGCAGCTTCGGGGGGTACCAAGAGACCCAGTACTTC. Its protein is CASSFGGYQETQYF.

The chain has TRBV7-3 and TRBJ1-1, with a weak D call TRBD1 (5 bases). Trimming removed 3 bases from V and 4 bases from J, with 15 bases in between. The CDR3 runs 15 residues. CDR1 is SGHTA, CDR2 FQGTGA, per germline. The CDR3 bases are TGTGCCAGCAGCTTGGTTGGGGGATTAGGCACTGAAGCTTTCTTT. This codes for CASSLVGGLGTEAFF.

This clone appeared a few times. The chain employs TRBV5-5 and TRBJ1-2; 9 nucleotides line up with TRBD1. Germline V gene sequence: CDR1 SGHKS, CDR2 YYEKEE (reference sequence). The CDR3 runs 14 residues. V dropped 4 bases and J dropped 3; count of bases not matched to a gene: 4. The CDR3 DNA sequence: TGTGCCAGCAGCGGAACAGGGGGCGACTATGGCTACACCTTC. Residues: CASSGTGGDYGYTF.

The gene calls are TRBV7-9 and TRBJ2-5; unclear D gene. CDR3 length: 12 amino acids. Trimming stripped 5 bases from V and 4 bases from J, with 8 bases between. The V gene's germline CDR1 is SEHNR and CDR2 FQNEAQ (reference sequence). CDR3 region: CASSREVETQYF. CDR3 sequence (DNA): TGTGCCAGCAGCCGTGAGGTAGAGACCCAGTACTTC.

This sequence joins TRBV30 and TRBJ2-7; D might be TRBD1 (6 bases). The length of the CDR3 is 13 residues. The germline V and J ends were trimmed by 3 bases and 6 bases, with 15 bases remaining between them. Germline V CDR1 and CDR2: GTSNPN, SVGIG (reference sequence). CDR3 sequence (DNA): TGTGCCTGGAGCAGGGGAGTGACGGTCGAGCAGTACTTC. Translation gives CAWSRGVTVEQYF.